This TCR beta chain stems from a study of CD8 T cells in ankylosing spondylitis. This clonotype was seen ten or more times. No antigen is known for it. This CDR3 comprises 13 residues. Germline values: CDR1 SQVTM, CDR2 ANQGSEA. V lost 7 bases and J lost 0, with 10 bases in between. TCRdb reprocessed the 5' RACE reads with MiXCR, giving one entry per CDR3 protein. The sample has about 750,000 distinct CDR3 sequences; over 15% are singletons. Study-wide points: Seemingly distinctive of ankylosing spondylitis blood was a TCR beta motif formed by eight highly homologous variants.

The sequencing input was blood, either unsorted or a sorted T cell fraction (not recorded which). The receptor was derived from a male donor with ankylosing spondylitis. The chain links TRBV29-1 to TRBJ2-1; D remains ambiguous. This CDR3 is CSDLTGSYNEQFF. The CDR3 nucleotides are TGCAGCGACCTGACTGGCTCCTACAATGAGCAGTTCTTC.